The 7 T cell receptor beta chains listed next were all sequenced from one sample in a study of radiation and T cells in renal cell carcinoma. Noted time point: blood 4 weeks post-SBRT, at nephrectomy. Treatment of the sample: 15 Gy SBRT to primary tumor, nephrectomy 4 weeks later. The assay was immunoSEQ multiplex PCR, and TCRdb's table has in-frame clones only and misses some. The sample includes 130,000 to 150,000 clones, 75% to 90% of them seen just once. The input for sequencing was blood, taken from a patient whose treatment included radiotherapy and nephrectomy. The receptor set was obtained from a woman in her forties or fifties with renal cell carcinoma.

The chain carries TRBV7-8 and TRBJ2-1; tentatively, D is TRBD2 (7 bases). Germline V gene sequence: CDR1 SGHVS, CDR2 FQNEAQ. V lost 5 bases and J 0 bases, leaving 14 bases between the germline ends. CDR3 length equals 16 residues. The CDR3, as DNA: TGTGCCAGCAGCACCGTAGGGGGGGTCTCCTACAATGAGCAGTTCTTC. Amino acids: CASSTVGGVSYNEQFF.

The gene calls are TRBV18 and TRBJ1-4; TRBD1 might be the D (5 bases). Per the germline V gene, CDR1 is KGHSH and CDR2 is LQKENI. Deletions cut 3 bases from V and 8 bases from J, with 10 bases between. The CDR3 is 13 residues long. CDR3 bases: TGTGCCAGCTCACCGCAGGGAGGGGAAAAACTGTTTTTT. It encodes CASSPQGGEKLFF.

This sequence joins TRBV4-3 and TRBJ2-7; no definite D call. Between the trimmed V and J ends, which lost 5 bases and 1 base, there was a span of 9 bases. Germline V gene data show CDR1 as LGHNA and CDR2 as YSLEER. The CDR3 extends over 13 amino acids. CDR3 residues: CASSSSLSYEQYF. The CDR3 coding sequence is TGCGCCAGCAGCTCTTCGCTATCCTACGAGCAGTACTTC.

The V and J genes are TRBV5-1 and TRBJ2-3, with TRBD1 as a possible D gene (5 bases). V was pared by 4 bases and J by 1 base, with 13 bases between. CDR3 length: 15 residues. Germline V gene data show CDR1 as SGHRS and CDR2 as YFSETQ. The CDR3 protein is CASSPDNSRTDTQYF. CDR3 coding DNA: TGCGCCAGCAGCCCGGACAACTCCCGCACAGATACGCAGTATTTT. Variable domain in full (rest from reference TRBV5-1 and TRBJ2-3): KAGVTQTPRYLIKTRGQQVTLSCSPISGHRSVSWYQQTPGQGLQFLFEYFSETQRNKGNFPGRFSGRQFSNSRSEMNVSTLELGDSALYLCASSPDNSRTDTQYFGPGTRLTVL.

V is TRBV4-3 and J is TRBJ2-5; D not certain. CDR1 and CDR2 (germline): LGHNA, YSLEER. V was cut by 0 bases and J by 4 bases, with 12 bases left in between. The CDR3 covers 15 residues. CDR3 sequence (DNA): TGCGCCAGCAGCCAAGACAGACTCCCCAGAGAGACCCAGTACTTC. This sequence encodes CASSQDRLPRETQYF.

V gene TRBV6-5 combines with J gene TRBJ1-2; TRBD1 matches 10 bases. Trimming took 2 bases from V and 12 from J; bases not matched to a gene: 6. The CDR3 consists of 13 residues. The germline CDR1 and CDR2 sequences are MNHEY and SVGAGI. CDR3 bases: TGTGCCAGCAGTTACAGGGACAGGGGAGGAGACACCTTC. This codes for CASSYRDRGGDTF.

This sequence joins TRBV29-1 and TRBJ2-3; tentatively, D is TRBD2 (7 bases). The CDR3 runs 13 residues. The germline gives CDR1 SQVTM, CDR2 ANQGSEA. V lost 8 bases and J lost 3, with 15 bases in between. CDR3 protein: CSFPRGGTDTQYF. CDR3 nucleotides: TGCAGCTTCCCTAGGGGGGGTACAGATACGCAGTATTTT.